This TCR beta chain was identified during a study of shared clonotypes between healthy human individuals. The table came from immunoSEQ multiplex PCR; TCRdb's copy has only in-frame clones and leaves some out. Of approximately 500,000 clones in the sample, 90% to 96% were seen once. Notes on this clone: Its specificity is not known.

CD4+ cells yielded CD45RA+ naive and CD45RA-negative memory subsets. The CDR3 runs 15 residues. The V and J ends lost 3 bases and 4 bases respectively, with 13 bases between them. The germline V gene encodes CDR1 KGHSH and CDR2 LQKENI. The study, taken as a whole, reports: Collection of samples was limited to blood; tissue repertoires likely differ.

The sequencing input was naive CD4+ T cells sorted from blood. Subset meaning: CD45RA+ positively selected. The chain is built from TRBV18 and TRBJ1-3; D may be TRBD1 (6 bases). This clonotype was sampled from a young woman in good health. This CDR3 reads CASSPSRGNGNTIYF. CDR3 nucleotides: TGTGCCAGCTCACCCTCGAGGGGGAACGGAAACACCATATATTTT.